This TCR beta chain was captured by sequencing in a study of PD-1 blockade in classical Hodgkin lymphoma. Method: immunoSEQ multiplex PCR; TCRdb's copy keeps in-frame clones and lacks some. The sample yields roughly 77,000 clones, 93% seen once. The CDR3 is 12 residues long. Looked up from germline, CDR1 is SQVTM and CDR2 is ANQGSEA. Trimming removed 1 base from V and 11 bases from J, with 14 bases in between. Time point reported: newly diagnosed, previously untreated cHL patient sample. Sample: peripheral blood mononuclear cells (PBMCs). The receptor comes from a human donor with classical Hodgkin lymphoma. This chain connects TRBV29-1 to TRBJ2-5; the D gene is possibly TRBD2 (6 bases). CDR3 amino acids: CSVEGGGRVQYF. CDR3 DNA: TGCAGCGTTGAAGGAGGAGGGCGGGTGCAGTACTTC.